What follows are 9 T cell receptor beta chains derived from one specimen sequenced in a study of blood T cell repertoires in COVID-19. Here immunoSEQ multiplex PCR was the method, and the copy in TCRdb shows in-frame clones only, minus some. Of 200,000 or so clones listed, roughly 90% were seen once; the top ten hold approximately 2.7%. The sample was PBMCs or T cells enriched from blood (not recorded which). These receptors were obtained from a woman in her twenties or thirties who had recovered from COVID-19.

The V and J genes are TRBV7-8 and TRBJ1-1; 7 bases agree with TRBD1. With 4 bases clipped from V and 0 bases from J, the junction kept 5 bases outside the gene matches. The CDR3 runs to 15 residues. Germline V gene sequence: CDR1 SGHVS, CDR2 FQNEAQ. Here the CDR3 reads CASSSPTGLNTEAFF. For the CDR3, the DNA is TGTGCCAGCAGCTCCCCGACAGGGTTGAACACTGAAGCTTTCTTT.

The chain has TRBV5-1 and TRBJ2-7; 9 nucleotides agree with TRBD1. The germline V gene has CDR1 SGHRS and CDR2 YFSETQ. This CDR3 contains 13 residues. Trimming took 2 bases from V and 5 from J; bases not matched to a gene: 2. CDR3 bases: TGCGCCAGCAGCTTACAGGGGGCTAACGAGCAGTACTTC. It encodes CASSLQGANEQYF.

V and J are TRBV2 and TRBJ2-7, with 12 positions matching TRBD2. The V gene end was trimmed by 8 bases and the J gene end by 6 bases; junction bases not matched to a gene: 11. Looked up from germline, CDR1 is SNHLY and CDR2 is FYNNEI. The CDR3 runs 15 residues. The CDR3 loop is CASEPPSGGAFEQYF. The CDR3 DNA is TGTGCCAGCGAGCCTCCTAGCGGGGGGGCATTCGAGCAGTACTTC.

V is TRBV19 and J is TRBJ1-2, with 9 bases identical to TRBD1. The J segment lost 4 bases and the V segment lost 5 bases, leaving 11 bases of the junction unmatched. Germline CDR1 reads LNHDA; CDR2 reads SQIVND (reference sequence). The CDR3 is 16 amino acids. The chain's CDR3 is CASSLSEGQGGYGYTF. DNA of the CDR3: TGTGCCAGTAGTCTCTCCGAGGGACAGGGAGGCTATGGCTACACCTTC. The entire variable domain, with the rest obtained from reference TRBV19 and TRBJ1-2, is as follows: DGGITQSPKYLFRKEGQNVTLSCEQNLNHDAMYWYRQDPGQGLRLIYYSQIVNDFQKGDIAEGYSVSREKKESFPLTVTSAQKNPTAFYLCASSLSEGQGGYGYTFGSGTRLTVV.

This clone was recorded only once. The rearrangement uses TRBV12-3 or TRBV12-4 and TRBJ2-7; perhaps TRBD1 as D (6 bases). CDR3 length equals 12 residues. V was clipped by 8 bases and J by 2 bases, with 10 bases between them. CDR3 coding DNA: TGTGCCAGCGGTGGACAGACCTACGAGCAGTACTTC. Residues: CASGGQTYEQYF.

The chain has TRBV7-8 and TRBJ2-5, with a tentative D call TRBD2 (6 bases). The V end was cut by 0 bases, the J end by 5 bases, with 19 bases between. Germline V gives CDR1 SGHVS, CDR2 FQNEAQ. CDR3 length equals 17 residues. The CDR3 DNA follows: TGTGCCAGCAGCTTAGCGCGGGGCGCCCGCGAGGTGGAGACCCAGTACTTC. Its protein product is CASSLARGAREVETQYF.

The rearrangement uses TRBV3-1 (or the pseudogene TRBV3-2) and TRBJ2-5; the D gene is possibly TRBD2 (7 bases). V gave up 1 base and J gave up 3 bases, with 21 bases separating them. There are 18 residues in the CDR3. The V gene's germline CDR1 is LGHDT and CDR2 YNNKEL (reference sequence). As DNA, the CDR3 is TGTGCCAGCAGCCAAGGTGTCGGGGGGCCCATTGACAAAGAGACCCAGTACTTC. Protein sequence: CASSQGVGGPIDKETQYF.

This chain links TRBV4-2 with TRBJ1-1; D call uncertain. With 0 bases removed from V and 8 bases from J, the gap between germline ends came to 19 bases. CDR3 length equals 16 residues. Per the germline V gene, CDR1 is LGHNA and CDR2 is YNFKEQ. This CDR3 is CASSQERSSGIQEAFF. CDR3 bases: TGTGCCAGCAGCCAAGAAAGGTCTAGCGGCATCCAAGAAGCTTTCTTT.

The rearrangement links TRBV28 to TRBJ2-4, with D tentatively TRBD2 (5 bases). Between the trimmed V and J ends, which lost 5 bases and 3 bases, there was a span of 17 bases. The CDR3 has 16 amino acids. From germline, CDR1 is MDHEN and CDR2 SYDVKM. The CDR3 loop is CASSESGLRDKNIQYF. CDR3 coding DNA: TGTGCCAGCAGTGAATCGGGATTGAGAGACAAAAACATTCAGTACTTC.